This T cell receptor (beta chain) was recorded in a study of cytomegalovirus exposure and HLA in healthy donors. General study points: As was reported, the classifier diagnosed cytomegalovirus status with high specificity and sensitivity. The authors judged a highly shared variant cluster likely a sequencing artifact. Later analysis showed TCR association rates varying by HLA locus, highest for DRB1 and lowest for HLA-C.

In the PCR, 60 Vbeta and 13 Jbeta primers were used. This table comes from immunoSEQ multiplex PCR, and its TCRdb copy is limited to in-frame clones, with some not included. The sample records 150,000 to 200,000 clones, 75% to 85% being singletons. Worth noting for this clone: Its antigen is unidentified.

The V gene's germline CDR1 is SGHTA and CDR2 FQGTGA. Trimming cost V 5 bases and J 3 bases; bases outside gene matches: 4. The CDR3 is 16 residues long. The clonotype was recovered from a woman in her forties or fifties in good health and CMV-seronegative. The J gene is TRBJ2-5, the V gene TRBV7-3, with 15 bases that match TRBD2. The sequencing input was PBMCs. CDR3 nucleotides: TGTGCCAGCAGCCGATGGACTAGCGGGAGGGAAGAGACCCAGTACTTC. Amino acids: CASSRWTSGREETQYF. The full variable domain, in which reference TRBV7-3 and TRBJ2-5 provide the parts outside the CDR3, is GAGVSQTPSNKVTEKGKYVELRCDPISGHTALYWYRQSLGQGPEFLIYFQGTGAADDSGLPNDRFFAVRPEGSVSTLKIQRTERGDSAVYLCASSRWTSGREETQYFGPGTRLLVL.